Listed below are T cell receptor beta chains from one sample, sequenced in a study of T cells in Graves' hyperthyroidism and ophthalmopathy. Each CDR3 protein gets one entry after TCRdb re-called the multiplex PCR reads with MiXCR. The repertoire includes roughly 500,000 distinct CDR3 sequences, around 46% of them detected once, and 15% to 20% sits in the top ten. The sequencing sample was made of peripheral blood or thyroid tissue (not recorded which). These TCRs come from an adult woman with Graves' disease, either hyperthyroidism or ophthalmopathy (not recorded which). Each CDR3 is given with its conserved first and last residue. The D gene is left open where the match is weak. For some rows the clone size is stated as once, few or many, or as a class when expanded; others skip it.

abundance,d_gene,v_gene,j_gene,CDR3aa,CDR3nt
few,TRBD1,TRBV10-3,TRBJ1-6,CAISIDRANSPLHF,TGTGCCATCAGTATTGACAGGGCGAATTCACCCCTCCACTTT
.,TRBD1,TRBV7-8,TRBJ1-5,CASSWHKDRALWTQHF,TGTGCCAGCAGCTGGCACAAAGACAGGGCTCTTTGGACCCAGCATTTT
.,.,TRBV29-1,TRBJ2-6,CSVEGANVLTF,TGCAGCGTTGAAGGGGCCAACGTCCTGACTTTC
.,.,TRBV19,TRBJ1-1,CASSEIEGGSTEAFF,TGTGCCAGTAGTGAGATTGAGGGAGGTAGCACTGAAGCTTTCTTT
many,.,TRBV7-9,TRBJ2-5,CASSLDEETQYF,TGTGCCAGCAGCTTAGATGAGGAGACCCAGTACTTC
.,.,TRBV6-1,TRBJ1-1,CASSEDSGAFF,TGTGCCAGCAGTGAGGACAGCGGAGCTTTCTTT
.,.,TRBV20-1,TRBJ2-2,CSARPGGPGELFF,TGCAGTGCCCGCCCCGGGGGTCCCGGGGAGCTGTTTTTT
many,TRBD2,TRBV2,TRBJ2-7,CASKALLAAYEQYF,TGTGCCAGCAAGGCTCTACTAGCGGCCTACGAGCAGTACTTC
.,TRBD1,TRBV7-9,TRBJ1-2,CASSHRDRGPGYTF,TGTGCCAGCAGCCACCGGGACAGGGGTCCTGGCTACACCTTC
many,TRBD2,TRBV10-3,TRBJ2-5,CAISERTSGRMETQYF,TGTGCCATCAGTGAAAGAACTAGCGGGAGGATGGAGACCCAGTACTTC
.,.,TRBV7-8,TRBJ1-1,CASTLRGAEAFF,TGTGCCAGCACTCTAAGAGGGGCTGAAGCTTTCTTT
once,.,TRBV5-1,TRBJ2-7,CASSFQGRQPYEQYF,TGCGCCAGCAGCTTCCAGGGGCGGCAACCCTACGAGCAGTACTTC
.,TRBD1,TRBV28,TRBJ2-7,CASRPSGGDPNEQYF,TGTGCCAGCAGACCTTCAGGGGGCGATCCGAACGAGCAGTACTTC
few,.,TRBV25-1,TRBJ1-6,CASSSSGRSSYNSPLHF,TGTGCCAGCTCATCCTCCGGACGGAGCTCCTATAATTCACCCCTCCACTTT
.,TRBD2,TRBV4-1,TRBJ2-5,CASSRGMVAGGSEETQYF,TGCGCCAGCAGCCGCGGTATGGTGGCGGGAGGGTCTGAAGAGACCCAGTACTTC
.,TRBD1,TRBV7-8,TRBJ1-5,CASSLGTGERQQPQHF,TGTGCCAGCAGCTTAGGGACAGGGGAGCGCCAGCAGCCCCAGCATTTT
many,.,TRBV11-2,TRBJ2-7,CASSIGWGRGDEQYF,TGTGCCAGCAGCATAGGGTGGGGCAGGGGAGACGAGCAGTACTTC